This passage covers 30 T cell receptor beta chains from one sample sequenced in a study of blood T cell repertoires in COVID-19. Sequencing was performed with immunoSEQ multiplex PCR; in TCRdb, only in-frame clones are kept and a portion is missing. The data contain approximately 150,000 clones, 75% to 90% of them singletons. The sample consisted of peripheral blood. The source is a woman in her fifties or sixties with active COVID-19.

The V gene is TRBV6-2 or TRBV6-3, the J gene TRBJ2-1; TRBD2 agrees at 7 bases. The CDR3 loop spans 19 amino acids. Germline CDR1 and CDR2: MNHEY and SVGEGT. Trimming cost V 2 bases and J 2 bases; bases outside gene matches: 15. The CDR3 DNA is TGTGCCAGCAGTTACAATCGGAATTATTCTCTAGCGGCCTACAATGAGCAGTTCTTC. Its translation: CASSYNRNYSLAAYNEQFF.

V and J are TRBV2 and TRBJ1-4; D is unclear. V was shortened by 6 bases and J by 5 bases, with 16 bases between the two germline ends. From germline, CDR1 is SNHLY and CDR2 FYNNEI. The CDR3 is 15 amino acids. CDR3 region: CASSPVWEDNEKLFF. The CDR3 DNA sequence: TGTGCCAGCAGCCCGGTTTGGGAGGACAATGAAAAACTGTTTTTT.

The rearrangement uses TRBV28 and TRBJ1-5; 7 bases are shared with TRBD1. V trimming: 9 bases; J trimming: 6 bases; junction bases outside the gene matches: 8. Per the germline V gene, CDR1 is MDHEN and CDR2 is SYDVKM. The CDR3 is 13 residues long. The CDR3 nucleotides read TGTGCCAGTACAGGGGTACTCAGTCAGCCCCAGCATTTT. Translating gives CASTGVLSQPQHF.

This sequence joins TRBV5-1 and TRBJ2-3; no reliable D call. The CDR3 loop spans 16 amino acids. Trimming shortened V by 0 bases and J by 0 bases, and 11 bases separated the two germline ends. Per the germline V gene, CDR1 is SGHRS and CDR2 is YFSETQ. The CDR3 DNA is TGCGCCAGCAGCTTGGTTCTAAACCCTAGCACAGATACGCAGTATTTT. Translating gives CASSLVLNPSTDTQYF.

V usage is TRBV28 and J usage is TRBJ1-1; 8 bases map to TRBD1. V was clipped by 4 bases and J by 0 bases; unmatched bases: 4. Germline CDR1 and CDR2: MDHEN and SYDVKM. This CDR3 has 15 residues. Here the CDR3 DNA reads TGTGCCAGCAGTTCGGACAGGGTTGTGAACACTGAAGCTTTCTTT. Its protein product is CASSSDRVVNTEAFF.

J is TRBJ2-5 and V is TRBV11-2; possible D gene TRBD2, 5 bases. V was pared by 3 bases and J by 0 bases, with 11 bases between. In germline, CDR1 is SGHAT, CDR2 FQNNGV. The CDR3 covers 15 residues. CDR3 amino acids: CASSFYPGNQETQYF. Written as DNA, the CDR3 is TGTGCCAGCAGCTTTTATCCCGGGAACCAAGAGACCCAGTACTTC.

The V call is TRBV28, the J call TRBJ2-2; perhaps TRBD2 as D (5 bases). V lost 7 bases, J lost 8 bases, and 11 bases lay in between. Germline V CDR1 and CDR2: MDHEN, SYDVKM. The CDR3 spans 12 residues. The CDR3 bases are TGTGCCAGCACCGACTACCTTGGGGAGCTGTTTTTT. It yields the protein CASTDYLGELFF.

The CDR3 spells CASSLGPAGWTQYF. In DNA, the CDR3 is TGTGCCAGCAGCTTAGGCCCGGCAGGATGGACCCAGTACTTC. J is TRBJ2-5 and V is TRBV7-9; D uncertain. Germline-derived CDR1 and CDR2 are SEHNR and FQNEAQ (reference sequence). With 1 base removed from V and 7 bases from J, the gap between germline ends came to 13 bases. The CDR3 has 14 amino acids. The full variable domain, with the rest looked up from reference TRBV7-9 and TRBJ2-5, is DTGVSQNPRHKITKRGQNVTFRCDPISEHNRLYWYRQTLGQGPEFLTYFQNEAQLEKSRLLSDRFSAERPKGSFSTLEIQRTEQGDSAMYLCASSLGPAGWTQYFGPGTRLLVL.

A word on this clone: Within the sample, other DNA sequences also encode this same CDR3. The chain recombines TRBV4-2 with TRBJ2-1, with TRBD2 matching 9 bases. The V gene end was trimmed by 0 bases and the J gene end by 1 base; junction bases not matched to a gene: 1. Germline V gives CDR1 LGHNA, CDR2 YNFKEQ. The CDR3 totals 16 residues. This CDR3 reads CASSQDLAGSYNEQFF. CDR3 DNA sequence: TGTGCCAGCAGCCAAGATCTAGCGGGATCCTACAATGAGCAGTTCTTC.

The rearrangement links TRBV7-3 to TRBJ2-1, with 7 positions matching TRBD2. V shed 3 bases, J shed 6 bases, and the junction held 8 bases outside the gene matches. Germline V gene lookup returns CDR1 SGHTA and CDR2 FQGTGA. This CDR3 is 15 amino acids long. The CDR3 sequence is CASSLGGGPGNEQFF. The CDR3, as DNA: TGTGCCAGCAGCTTGGGGGGAGGGCCCGGCAATGAGCAGTTCTTC.

This sequence joins TRBV28 and TRBJ1-3, with D possibly being TRBD1 (5 bases). The V gene lost 5 bases and the J gene lost 0 bases, with 11 bases spanning the gap. Germline V gives CDR1 MDHEN, CDR2 SYDVKM. The CDR3 covers 15 residues. In nucleotides, the CDR3 is TGTGCCAGCAGTAGGGGACTCAACTCTGGAAACACCATATATTTT. This codes for CASSRGLNSGNTIYF. Together with reference TRBV28 and TRBJ1-3, the CDR3 gives the full variable domain: DVKVTQSSRYLVKRTGEKVFLECVQDMDHENMFWYRQDPGLGLRLIYFSYDVKMKEKGDIPEGYSVSREKKERFSLILESASTNQTSMYLCASSRGLNSGNTIYFGEGSWLTVV.

The V and J genes are TRBV27 and TRBJ2-1, with 9 bases fitting TRBD2. The ends lost 1 base at V and 4 bases at J; junction bases unmatched: 8. Germline V gene data show CDR1 as MNHEY and CDR2 as SMNVEV (reference sequence). CDR3 length equals 17 residues. Here the CDR3 DNA reads TGTGCCAGCAGTTTATGGTATAGCGGGAGTTTGTACAATGAGCAGTTCTTC. It yields the protein CASSLWYSGSLYNEQFF.

This clone was seen more than once but under ten times. The rearrangement joins TRBV28 to TRBJ2-1; 8 bases are a match to TRBD2. The germline CDR1 and CDR2 sequences are MDHEN and SYDVKM. CDR3 size: 16 residues. Trimming cost V 5 bases and J 0 bases; bases outside gene matches: 6. The CDR3 sequence is CASSPTAGGSYNEQFF. CDR3 DNA: TGTGCCAGCAGTCCGACTGCGGGAGGCTCCTACAATGAGCAGTTCTTC.

The chain has TRBV18 and TRBJ1-1, with 8 bases identical to TRBD1. Germline trimming cut 3 bases from V and 1 base from J; bases unmatched to any gene: 10. CDR1 and CDR2 (germline): KGHSH, LQKENI. CDR3 length: 17 amino acids. The CDR3 region is CASSPRTDRVGNTEAFF. The DNA of the CDR3 is TGTGCCAGCTCACCCCGGACGGACAGGGTGGGGAACACTGAAGCTTTCTTT.

This chain joins TRBV6-5 and TRBJ1-2; 9 nucleotides match TRBD1. The CDR3 extends over 12 amino acids. Trimming took 10 bases from V and 2 from J; bases not matched to a gene: 2. CDR1 is MNHEY and CDR2 is SVGAGI in the germline V gene. The CDR3 reads CAIGTGNYGYTF. The CDR3 nucleotides are TGTGCCATCGGGACAGGGAACTATGGCTACACCTTC.

The CDR3 region is CAWSRTGELFF. The DNA for the CDR3 is TGTGCCTGGAGTCGCACCGGGGAGCTGTTTTTT. V gene TRBV30 combines with J gene TRBJ2-2; D uncertain. The V end lost 2 bases, the J end lost 4 bases, and 2 bases lay between the germline ends. This CDR3 has 11 residues. Germline CDR1 and CDR2: GTSNPN and SVGIG (reference sequence).

The V call is TRBV4-3, the J call TRBJ2-4; tentative D call: TRBD1 (6 bases). Trimming pared 6 bases from V and 8 bases from J, leaving 20 bases between. Looked up from germline, CDR1 is LGHNA and CDR2 is YSLEER. This CDR3 spans 15 amino acids. The CDR3 DNA reads TGCGCCAGCAGTCACATAAGGGGGTTTGGGGACATTCAGTACTTC. It translates to CASSHIRGFGDIQYF.

This rearrangement joins TRBV28 to TRBJ2-1, with a possible D match to TRBD2 (5 bases). The ends were cut back, 6 bases at V and 0 bases at J, with 18 bases in the middle. The CDR3 has 17 amino acids. Germline CDR1 and CDR2: MDHEN and SYDVKM. The CDR3, as DNA: TGTGCCAGCAGCCTGCGATTTCGCGGAGGCTCCTACAATGAGCAGTTCTTC. As protein: CASSLRFRGGSYNEQFF.

The chain couples TRBV9 to TRBJ1-4; D not certain. V lost 2 bases, J lost 7 bases, and 15 bases lay in between. CDR1 is SGDLS and CDR2 is YYNGEE in the germline V gene. The CDR3 covers 15 residues. This CDR3 is CASSVGLSEGEKLFF. In nucleotides, the CDR3 is TGTGCCAGCAGCGTTGGCCTCAGCGAGGGTGAAAAACTGTTTTTT.

The V and J genes are TRBV3-1 (or the pseudogene TRBV3-2) and TRBJ2-5, with D possibly being TRBD2 (6 bases). The germline V gene encodes CDR1 LGHDT and CDR2 YNNKEL (reference sequence). This CDR3 has 14 residues. V shed 5 bases and J shed 5 bases, with 15 bases lying between them. The CDR3 DNA is TGTGCCAGCAGCGCTTACATGGAGGGCGAGACCCAGTACTTC. Protein sequence: CASSAYMEGETQYF.

This clone was counted a single time. V is TRBV19 and J is TRBJ2-7, with TRBD1 matching over 10 bases. After removal of 5 bases from V and 6 bases from J, the junction contained 13 bases not matched to a gene. CDR1 is LNHDA and CDR2 is SQIVND in the germline V gene (reference sequence). The CDR3 is 16 residues long. The DNA for the CDR3 is TGTGCCAGTAGTTCTACCCGGACAGGGGGTTTGGGCGAGCAGTACTTC. Its translation: CASSSTRTGGLGEQYF. The variable domain in full, with the rest retrieved from reference TRBV19 and TRBJ2-7, is DGGITQSPKYLFRKEGQNVTLSCEQNLNHDAMYWYRQDPGQGLRLIYYSQIVNDFQKGDIAEGYSVSREKKESFPLTVTSAQKNPTAFYLCASSSTRTGGLGEQYFGPGTRLTVT.

The chain carries TRBV7-2 and TRBJ2-5; 10 nucleotides match TRBD2. The V segment lost 4 bases and the J segment 2 bases; nucleotides outside the gene matches: 7. The CDR3 is 16 residues long. Germline lookup yields CDR1 SGHTA and CDR2 FQGNSA. The CDR3 region has the DNA TGTGCCAGCAGCTCCAGTGGAGCGGGAGGGCAAGAGACCCAGTACTTC. It codes for CASSSSGAGGQETQYF.

A few counts support this clone. This rearrangement joins TRBV27 to TRBJ1-1; D is possibly TRBD1 (6 bases). Germline-derived CDR1 and CDR2 are MNHEY and SMNVEV (reference sequence). The CDR3 extends over 12 amino acids. V lost 5 bases, J lost 7 bases, and 11 bases lay in between. DNA of the CDR3: TGTGCCAGCAGTCATGGCAGGGGTGAAGCTTTCTTT. This encodes CASSHGRGEAFF.

The chain links TRBV27 to TRBJ1-6, with a weak D call TRBD1 (5 bases). Trimming pared 7 bases from V and 7 bases from J, leaving 14 bases between. This CDR3 is 14 amino acids long. CDR1 and CDR2 from the germline V gene are MNHEY and SMNVEV (reference sequence). CDR3 nucleotides: TGTGCCAGCAACATTCAGGGCCCCAATTCACCCCTCCACTTT. This translates into CASNIQGPNSPLHF.

J is TRBJ2-7 and V is TRBV28; 11 nucleotides agree with TRBD1. The V gene end was trimmed by 2 bases and the J gene end by 0 bases; junction bases not matched to a gene: 9. Per the germline V gene, CDR1 is MDHEN and CDR2 is SYDVKM. The CDR3 is made up of 18 amino acids. The CDR3 sequence: CASSLGWTGGSFSYEQYF. Written as DNA, the CDR3 is TGTGCCAGCAGTTTAGGGTGGACAGGGGGCTCCTTCTCCTACGAGCAGTACTTC.

The chain has TRBV5-6 and TRBJ1-5, with D unresolved. The CDR3 is made up of 16 amino acids. Trimming left V 3 bases short and J 2 bases short, with 15 bases between. The germline V gene encodes CDR1 SGHDT and CDR2 YYEEEE. The CDR3: CASSSLRLPGNQPQHF. DNA of the CDR3: TGTGCCAGCAGCTCCCTCAGGCTTCCGGGCAATCAGCCCCAGCATTTT.

The chain joins TRBV18 to TRBJ2-1; 8 nucleotides match TRBD1. This CDR3 is 15 amino acids long. Looked up from germline, CDR1 is KGHSH and CDR2 is LQKENI. Trimming at V came to 3 bases and at J to 6 bases, leaving 7 bases not matched to a gene. The CDR3 reads CASSPPSGQGNEQFF. In DNA form, the CDR3 reads TGTGCCAGCTCACCCCCGAGTGGACAGGGCAATGAGCAGTTCTTC.

The V call is TRBV28, the J call TRBJ2-7, with TRBD1 matching over 12 bases. The V and J ends lost 4 bases and 7 bases, in that order; junction bases with no gene match: 8. CDR3 length: 15 amino acids. In germline, CDR1 is MDHEN, CDR2 SYDVKM. The CDR3 loop is CASSSPGTGGYEQYF. CDR3 nucleotide sequence: TGTGCCAGCAGTTCCCCCGGGACAGGGGGCTATGAGCAGTACTTC. Combining the CDR3 with reference TRBV28 and TRBJ2-7 gives the whole variable domain DVKVTQSSRYLVKRTGEKVFLECVQDMDHENMFWYRQDPGLGLRLIYFSYDVKMKEKGDIPEGYSVSREKKERFSLILESASTNQTSMYLCASSSPGTGGYEQYFGPGTRLTVT.

The chain employs TRBV3-1 (or the pseudogene TRBV3-2) and TRBJ2-3; D is unclear. Trimming stripped 2 bases from V and 0 bases from J, with 9 bases between. This CDR3 spans 15 amino acids. Germline V gene data show CDR1 as LGHDT and CDR2 as YNNKEL (reference sequence). As DNA, the CDR3 is TGTGCCAGCAGCCAATCCAGCGCTAGCACAGATACGCAGTATTTT. Translation gives CASSQSSASTDTQYF.

The V gene is TRBV28, the J gene TRBJ1-1, with D unresolved. The CDR3 spans 13 residues. Germline CDR1 and CDR2: MDHEN and SYDVKM. The V end lost 1 base, the J end lost 7 bases, and 10 bases lay between the germline ends. In DNA form, the CDR3 reads TGTGCCAGCAGTTTATTACAGCCGAGTGAAGCTTTCTTT. It is translated as CASSLLQPSEAFF.